These T cell receptor beta chains were read from a single sample in a study of blood T cell repertoires in COVID-19. Sequencing was performed with immunoSEQ multiplex PCR; in TCRdb, only in-frame clones are kept and a portion is missing. The sample yields more than 85,000 clones, 81% seen once. The sequencing sample was made of peripheral blood. The receptor source for this set is a woman between 65 and 79 years old with acute or convalescent COVID-19. Each CDR3 is given with its conserved first and last residue. A D gene is named only where the DNA matches it firmly. A clone size is listed for some rows: how often the clone was seen (once, few, many), or a class if it is expanded.

v_call	clone_size	j_call	d_call	cdr3_nt	cdr3_aa
TRBV7-8	NA	TRBJ1-1	NA	TGTGCCAGCAGCTTAGCGCGAGGCACTGAAGCTTTCTTT	CASSLARGTEAFF
TRBV28	NA	TRBJ2-6	TRBD1	TGTGCCAGCAGTTTACTCATAAAACGGACAGGGGCCGGGGCCAACGTCCTGACTTTC	CASSLLIKRTGAGANVLTF
TRBV28	NA	TRBJ2-7	TRBD1	TGTGCCAGTTCCCCCGGACAGGTGGGCGAGCAGTACTTC	CASSPGQVGEQYF
TRBV19	NA	TRBJ2-7	TRBD1	TGTGCCAGTACCTCCCCGACAGGGGCGGGCTACGAGCAGTACTTC	CASTSPTGAGYEQYF
TRBV21-1	once	TRBJ1-2	NA	TGTGCCAGCAGCAAGGGGACAGGGGTGCTCGGTTATGGCTACACCTTC	CASSKGTGVLGYGYTF
TRBV7-8	NA	TRBJ2-5	TRBD1	TGTGCCAGCAGCTTAGCCGGACAGGGGCAAGAGACCCAGTACTTC	CASSLAGQGQETQYF
TRBV7-2	NA	TRBJ2-3	NA	TGTGCCAGCAGCTACTACGGGGGCACAGATACGCAGTATTTT	CASSYYGGTDTQYF
TRBV29-1	NA	TRBJ1-2	NA	TGCAGCGCACCGTCTAGGGGGAACTATGGCTACACCTTC	CSAPSRGNYGYTF
TRBV11-2	NA	TRBJ2-2	TRBD2	TGTGCCAGCAGCTTAGATATACTAGCGGGTACCGGGGAGCTGTTTTTT	CASSLDILAGTGELFF
TRBV2	NA	TRBJ1-2	TRBD1	TGTGCCAGCACAGGGGGCGATGGCTACACCTTC	CASTGGDGYTF
TRBV3-1/TRBV3-2	NA	TRBJ2-5	TRBD2	TGTGCCAGCAGCCCTAGCGGACAAGAGACCCAGTACTTC	CASSPSGQETQYF
TRBV6-5	NA	TRBJ1-3	TRBD1	TGTGCCAGCAGCGGCGGGACAGGCTCTGGAAACACCATATATTTT	CASSGGTGSGNTIYF
TRBV7-9	NA	TRBJ1-1	NA	TGTGCCAGCAGCTTTTCGGGCACTGAAGCTTTCTTT	CASSFSGTEAFF
TRBV7-6	NA	TRBJ1-6	TRBD1	TGTGCCAGCAGCCTAGGGACAGGGGAAAATTCACCCCTCCACTTT	CASSLGTGENSPLHF
TRBV10-1	NA	TRBJ2-2	TRBD1	TGCGCCAGCAGTGATAGGACAGGGGCCGCAACCGGGGAGCTGTTTTTT	CASSDRTGAATGELFF
TRBV10-3	NA	TRBJ1-3	NA	TGTGCCATCAGGGCAACAGCAACAACTGGAAACACCATATATTTT	CAIRATATTGNTIYF
TRBV7-2	NA	TRBJ2-1	TRBD2	TGTGCCAGCAGCCAAAGCGGGGCCACCTACAATGAGCAGTTCTTC	CASSQSGATYNEQFF
TRBV4-2	NA	TRBJ2-5	TRBD2	TGTGCCAGCAGCGTGGGAGGGATGCAAGAGACCCAGTACTTC	CASSVGGMQETQYF
TRBV2	NA	TRBJ1-6	NA	TGTGCCAGCACCGGGGGGCCCAGGGCCAATTCACCCCTCCACTTT	CASTGGPRANSPLHF
TRBV5-1	NA	TRBJ2-3	TRBD1	TGCGCCAGCAGCTTGGTGTTCGGGGACAGTTTAGATACGCAGTATTTT	CASSLVFGDSLDTQYF
TRBV7-8	NA	TRBJ2-5	NA	TGTGCCACCACCTCCATAACGGTTCAAGAGACCCAGTACTTC	CATTSITVQETQYF
TRBV5-4	NA	TRBJ2-1	TRBD2	TGTGCCAGCAGTTATACCAGAGGGACTAGCACTGAGGATGAGCAGTTCTTC	CASSYTRGTSTEDEQFF
TRBV15	few	TRBJ2-7	TRBD1	TGTGCCACCAGCAGAGAGGGACAGTCCTACGAGCAGTACTTC	CATSREGQSYEQYF
TRBV28	NA	TRBJ1-5	NA	TGTGCCAGTCAGGGTGGCGGGAACCAGCCCCAGCATTTT	CASQGGGNQPQHF
TRBV29-1	NA	TRBJ2-5	NA	TGCAGCGTTGGGACAGATCAAGAGACCCAGTACTTC	CSVGTDQETQYF
TRBV4-1	NA	TRBJ1-4	TRBD1	TGCGCCAGCAGCCAAGAAGGACAGGGGCGGGAAAAACTGTTTTTT	CASSQEGQGREKLFF
TRBV5-4	NA	TRBJ2-2	NA	TGTGCCAGCAGCCAGGGGATACGCCCGAACACCGGGGAGCTGTTTTTT	CASSQGIRPNTGELFF
TRBV7-2	NA	TRBJ2-7	NA	TGTGCCAGCAGCTTAGGGTTAGCAACTAACGAGCAGTACTTC	CASSLGLATNEQYF
TRBV21-1	once	TRBJ2-4	NA	TGTGCCAGCAGTCCAGGGGGGCACAGGGAGATTGCCAAAAACATTCAGTACTTC	CASSPGGHREIAKNIQYF
TRBV9	NA	TRBJ2-5	TRBD2	TGTGCCAGCAGCGTAGCTGGACTAGCGGGGGGGCAAGAGACCCAGTACTTC	CASSVAGLAGGQETQYF
TRBV9	NA	TRBJ2-1	TRBD2	TGTGCCAGCAGTCCCCTAGCGGGGGGACCCAATGAGCAGTTCTTC	CASSPLAGGPNEQFF
TRBV6-5	NA	TRBJ2-1	NA	TGTGCCAGCAGTTACTCGTGGCGGTCCCATGGAAATGAGCAGTTCTTC	CASSYSWRSHGNEQFF
TRBV18	NA	TRBJ2-1	TRBD1	TGTGCCAGCTCACCACTCCGGGACAGCGGTGAGCAGTTCTTC	CASSPLRDSGEQFF
TRBV10-3	NA	TRBJ2-7	NA	TGTGCCATCAGTGAGGGGGGCAGCTACTACGAGCAGTACTTC	CAISEGGSYYEQYF
TRBV5-1	NA	TRBJ2-3	TRBD2	TGCGCCAGCAGCCCTGAGGGGCGGGGAGGGACAGATACGCAGTATTTT	CASSPEGRGGTDTQYF
TRBV11-2	NA	TRBJ2-2	NA	TGTGCCAGCAGCCTATACACCGGGGAGCTGTTTTTT	CASSLYTGELFF
TRBV10-2	NA	TRBJ2-7	NA	TGCGCCAGCGGTAGTGCCCGAGAGCTCCCCTACGAGCAGTACTTC	CASGSARELPYEQYF